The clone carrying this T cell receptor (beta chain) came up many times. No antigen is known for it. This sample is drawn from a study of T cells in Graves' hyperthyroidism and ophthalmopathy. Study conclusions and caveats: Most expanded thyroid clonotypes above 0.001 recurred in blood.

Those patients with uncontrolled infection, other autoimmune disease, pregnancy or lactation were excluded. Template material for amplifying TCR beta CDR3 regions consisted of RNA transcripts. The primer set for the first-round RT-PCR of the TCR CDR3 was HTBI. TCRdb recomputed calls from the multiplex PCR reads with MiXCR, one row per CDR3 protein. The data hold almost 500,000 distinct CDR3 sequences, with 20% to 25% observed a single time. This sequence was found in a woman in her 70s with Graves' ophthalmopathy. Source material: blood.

The CDR3 region has the DNA TGTGCCAGCAGTCCTACGGCGACAATGAACACTGAAGCTTTCTTT. Translating gives CASSPTATMNTEAFF. V gene TRBV27 combines with J gene TRBJ1-1; D ambiguous. The CDR3 loop spans 15 amino acids. Germline V gene sequence: CDR1 MNHEY, CDR2 SMNVEV (reference sequence). V lost 5 bases and J 0 bases, leaving 13 bases between the germline ends.